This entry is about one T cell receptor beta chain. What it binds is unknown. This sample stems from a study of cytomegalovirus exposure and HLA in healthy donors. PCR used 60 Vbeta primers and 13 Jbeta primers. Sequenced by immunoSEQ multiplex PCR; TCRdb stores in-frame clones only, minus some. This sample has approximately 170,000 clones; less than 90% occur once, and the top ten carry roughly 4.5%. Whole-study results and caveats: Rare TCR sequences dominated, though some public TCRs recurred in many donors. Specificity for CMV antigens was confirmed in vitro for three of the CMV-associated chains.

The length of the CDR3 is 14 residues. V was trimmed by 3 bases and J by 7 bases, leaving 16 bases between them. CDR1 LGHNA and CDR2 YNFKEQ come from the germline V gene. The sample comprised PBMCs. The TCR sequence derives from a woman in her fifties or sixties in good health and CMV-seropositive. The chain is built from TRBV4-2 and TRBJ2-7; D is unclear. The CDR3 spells CASSQGRADGEQYF. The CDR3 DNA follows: TGTGCCAGCAGCCAGGGCCGAGCAGATGGTGAGCAGTACTTC.